This TCR beta chain was recorded in a study of cytomegalovirus exposure and HLA in healthy donors. Between the trimmed V and J ends, which lost 2 bases and 1 base, there was a span of 12 bases. The V gene's germline CDR1 is SEHNR and CDR2 FQNEAQ (reference sequence). The CDR3 has 15 amino acids. Findings and caveats of the study: In vitro testing confirmed a few CMV-associated chains as specific for CMV antigens.

Primers for the PCR totalled 60 Vbeta and 13 Jbeta. The method was immunoSEQ multiplex PCR; TCRdb's version includes in-frame clones alone and lacks a portion of them. Counted here are roughly 100,000 clones, roughly 9.1% occurring once; the ten biggest clones make up roughly 5%. This clone came up a few times. Its antigen is still unknown. Donors were nominally healthy when sampled, though unrecorded immune exposures were likely. This TCR derives from a man between 35 and 55 years old in good health and CMV-seropositive. The chain couples TRBV7-9 to TRBJ2-7, with D tentatively TRBD1 (5 bases). Specimen: PBMCs. CDR3 sequence (DNA): TGTGCCAGCAGCTTATTAAGGGCAGGGTCCTACGAGCAGTACTTC. This encodes CASSLLRAGSYEQYF.